A selection of T cell receptor beta chains follows, all from one sample in a study of cytomegalovirus exposure and HLA in healthy donors. The repertoire was sequenced with immunoSEQ multiplex PCR; TCRdb's copy has only in-frame clones and lacks some. Found here are about 150,000 clones; the top ten clones hold 2% to 2.5%. Sequences were obtained from PBMCs. The receptor set was obtained from a man aged 25 to 45 in good health and CMV-seronegative. Both conserved end residues are part of each CDR3. D genes are given only for firm matches.

V gene	J gene	CDR3 length	D gene	CDR3 DNA	CDR3 protein
TRBV10-3	TRBJ1-1	14	TRBD1	TGTGCCATCAGTGCGGACAGGACGAACACTGAAGCTTTCTTT	CAISADRTNTEAFF
TRBV19	TRBJ2-7	13	.	TGTGCCAGTAGGACAGTGAACTCCTACGAGCAGTACTTC	CASRTVNSYEQYF
TRBV6-6	TRBJ1-1	14	.	TGTGCCAGCAGTTACTCCCCCGCGGGGACTGAAGCTTTCTTT	CASSYSPAGTEAFF
TRBV28	TRBJ2-1	12	.	TGTGCCAGCACGGGGTCCTACAATGAGCAGTTCTTC	CASTGSYNEQFF
TRBV4-1	TRBJ1-3	14	.	TGCGCCAGCAGGCTCAGGGATATGGAAAACACCATATATTTT	CASRLRDMENTIYF
TRBV18	TRBJ2-3	16	.	TGTGCCAGCTCATCGATCAGGGAGGCGACCACAGATACGCAGTATTTT	CASSSIREATTDTQYF
TRBV6-1	TRBJ2-7	13	.	TGTGCCAGCAGTGTCTACACCGGCGGGGAGCAGTACTTC	CASSVYTGGEQYF
TRBV29-1	TRBJ1-2	15	.	TGCAACGTTGAAGATCCCACAGTGGCTAACTATGGCTACACCTTC	CNVEDPTVANYGYTF
TRBV5-6	TRBJ1-2	14	TRBD1	TGTGCCAGCAGCTTCGGACAGGGGAGCTATGGCTACACCTTC	CASSFGQGSYGYTF
TRBV27	TRBJ1-2	14	TRBD1	TGTGCCAGCAGTCCCAAGACAGGGTACTATGGCTACACCTTC	CASSPKTGYYGYTF
TRBV13	TRBJ2-3	14	TRBD2	TGTGCCAGCAGCCTCCTAGCGGGAAGGGATACGCAGTATTTT	CASSLLAGRDTQYF
TRBV2	TRBJ1-1	14	TRBD1	TGTGCCAGCAGTCGGGACAGTTTGAACACTGAAGCTTTCTTT	CASSRDSLNTEAFF
TRBV27	TRBJ1-1	17	TRBD1	TGTGCCAGCAGTATTGGACAGGGAAAGAAGGTGAACACTGAAGCTTTCTTT	CASSIGQGKKVNTEAFF
TRBV19	TRBJ2-3	14	TRBD1	TGTGCCAGTAGTGGGACAGGGGCCACAGATACGCAGTATTTT	CASSGTGATDTQYF
TRBV15	TRBJ2-3	15	.	TGTGCCACCAGCAGAATCCTTGCAGGGACAGATACGCAGTATTTT	CATSRILAGTDTQYF
TRBV21-1	TRBJ1-1	15	.	TGTGCCAGCAGCAAAGCGCGGGCAGGCGGACTTGAAGCTTTCTTT	CASSKARAGGLEAFF
TRBV5-1	TRBJ2-1	15	TRBD1	TGCGCCAGCAGCTTGGGGACAGGGGGCTACAATGAGCAGTTCTTC	CASSLGTGGYNEQFF
TRBV29-1	TRBJ2-7	13	.	TGCAGCGTTGCCTGGGTTGGCGGCTACGAGCAGTACTTC	CSVAWVGGYEQYF
TRBV6-6	TRBJ2-5	16	.	TGTGCCAGCAGTTACTCGGCCGGGCTAGCGCTCGAGACCCAGTACTTC	CASSYSAGLALETQYF
TRBV10-1	TRBJ2-1	16	TRBD2	TGCGCCAGCAGTGAGTCGACTAGCGGGAGGGCCTACGAGCAGTTCTTC	CASSESTSGRAYEQFF
TRBV5-1	TRBJ2-1	15	.	TGCGCCAGCAGCCGCCAGACAGGCGACTACAATGAGCAGTTCTTC	CASSRQTGDYNEQFF
TRBV28	TRBJ1-2	14	.	TGTGCCAGCAGTCCTCGCTGGCAGGGGTATGGCTACACCTTC	CASSPRWQGYGYTF
TRBV27	TRBJ2-2	13	.	TGTGCCAGCAGTACCACTAGTGCCGGGGAGCTGTTTTTT	CASSTTSAGELFF
TRBV19	TRBJ2-2	16	TRBD2	TGTGCCAGTAGTATTCGGGGGAGGGCCGACGTCGGGGAGCTGTTTTTT	CASSIRGRADVGELFF
TRBV7-2	TRBJ2-3	13	.	TGTGCCAGCAGCTTCGACTGGACAGATACGCAGTATTTT	CASSFDWTDTQYF
TRBV7-9	TRBJ2-7	13	.	TGTGCCAGCAGCTTCTCCGGGAGCTACGAGCAGTACTTC	CASSFSGSYEQYF
TRBV19	TRBJ1-5	15	.	TGTGCCAGTAGTCAAGGACAGCTACCCAATCAGCCCCAGCATTTT	CASSQGQLPNQPQHF
TRBV11-1	TRBJ2-1	17	.	TGTGCCAGCAGCTTGGGGGAGGGGGTGAGCTCCTACAATGAGCAGTTCTTC	CASSLGEGVSSYNEQFF
TRBV18	TRBJ2-2	12	.	TGTGCCAGCTCACCGAAACTCGGGGAGCTGTTTTTT	CASSPKLGELFF
TRBV7-9	TRBJ1-1	16	.	TGTGCCAGCAGCTTAGGGTCAGGGCCTATGAACACTGAAGCTTTCTTT	CASSLGSGPMNTEAFF
TRBV19	TRBJ2-1	18	.	TGTGCCAGTAGTATTAGGTCGGTGTCGGGGACACTCTACAATGAGCAGTTCTTC	CASSIRSVSGTLYNEQFF
TRBV7-9	TRBJ2-1	15	TRBD2	TGTGCCAGCAGCTTTGGACTAGCCTCCTACAATGAGCAGTTCTTC	CASSFGLASYNEQFF
TRBV13	TRBJ2-5	15	TRBD2	TGTGCCAGCAGCAAAGACGCGGGAGGGCCAAAGACCCAGTACTTC	CASSKDAGGPKTQYF